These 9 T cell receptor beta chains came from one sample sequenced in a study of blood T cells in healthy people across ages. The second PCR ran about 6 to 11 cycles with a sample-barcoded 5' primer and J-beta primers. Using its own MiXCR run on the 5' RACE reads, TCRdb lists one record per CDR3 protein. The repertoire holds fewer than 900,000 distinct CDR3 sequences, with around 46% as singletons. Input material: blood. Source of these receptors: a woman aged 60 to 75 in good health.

Here the CDR3 reads CSASSASGESQYF. The CDR3 DNA sequence: TGCAGTGCTAGTTCGGCTAGCGGGGAGTCGCAGTATTTT. This chain uses TRBV20-1 with TRBJ2-3; 9 nucleotides align to TRBD2. Germline V gene data show CDR1 as DFQATT and CDR2 as SNEGSKA (reference sequence). This CDR3 has 13 residues. V was clipped by 3 bases and J by 10 bases; unmatched bases: 8.

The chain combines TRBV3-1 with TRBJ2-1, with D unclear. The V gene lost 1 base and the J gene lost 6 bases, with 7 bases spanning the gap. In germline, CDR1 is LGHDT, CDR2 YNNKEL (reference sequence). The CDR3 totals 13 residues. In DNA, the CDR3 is TGTGCCAGCAGCCAAGGAAAAGCCAATGAGCAGTTCTTC. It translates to CASSQGKANEQFF.

The CDR3 nucleotides are TGTGCCAGCAGCTCAATCTTCAGGGGAACGGCCAAAAACATTCAGTACTTC. Translation gives CASSSIFRGTAKNIQYF. The chain carries TRBV7-8 and TRBJ2-4; tentatively, D is TRBD1 (6 bases). In germline, CDR1 is SGHVS, CDR2 FQNEAQ. V lost 4 bases and J 1 base, leaving 17 bases between the germline ends. The CDR3 length is 17 residues.

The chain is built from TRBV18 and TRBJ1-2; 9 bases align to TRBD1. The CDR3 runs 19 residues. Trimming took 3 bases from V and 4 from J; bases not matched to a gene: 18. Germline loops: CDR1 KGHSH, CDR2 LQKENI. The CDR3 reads CASSPGQGQPGVTSYGYTF. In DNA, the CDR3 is TGTGCCAGCTCACCGGGACAGGGCCAACCGGGCGTTACCTCCTATGGCTACACCTTC.

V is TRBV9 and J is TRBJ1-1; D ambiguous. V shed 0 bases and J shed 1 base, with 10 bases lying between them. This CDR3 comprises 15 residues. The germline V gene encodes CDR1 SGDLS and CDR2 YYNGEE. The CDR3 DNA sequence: TGTGCCAGCAGCGTAGGTGTGGTAGGGAACACTGAAGCTTTCTTT. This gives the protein CASSVGVVGNTEAFF. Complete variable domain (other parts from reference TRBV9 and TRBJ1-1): DSGVTQTPKHLITATGQRVTLRCSPRSGDLSVYWYQQSLDQGLQFLIQYYNGEERAKGNILERFSAQQFPDLHSELNLSSLELGDSALYFCASSVGVVGNTEAFFGQGTRLTVV.

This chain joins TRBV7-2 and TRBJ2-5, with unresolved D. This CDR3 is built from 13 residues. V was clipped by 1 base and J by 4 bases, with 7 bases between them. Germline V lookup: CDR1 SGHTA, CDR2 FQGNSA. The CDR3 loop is CASSLGRAETQYF. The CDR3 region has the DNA TGTGCCAGCAGCTTAGGGCGAGCAGAGACCCAGTACTTC.

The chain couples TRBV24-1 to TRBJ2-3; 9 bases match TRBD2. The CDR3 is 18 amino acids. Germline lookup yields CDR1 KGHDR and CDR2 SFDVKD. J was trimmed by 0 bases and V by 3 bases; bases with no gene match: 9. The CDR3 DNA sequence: TGTGCCACCAGTGATGAGAGCGGGGGGTCCTATAGCACAGATACGCAGTATTTT. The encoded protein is CATSDESGGSYSTDTQYF.

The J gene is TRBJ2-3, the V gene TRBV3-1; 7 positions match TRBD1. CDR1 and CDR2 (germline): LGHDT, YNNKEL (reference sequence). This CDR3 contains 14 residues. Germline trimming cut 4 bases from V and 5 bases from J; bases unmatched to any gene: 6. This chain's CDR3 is CASSRTGVEDTQYF. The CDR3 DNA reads TGTGCCAGCAGCCGCACAGGGGTAGAAGATACGCAGTATTTT.

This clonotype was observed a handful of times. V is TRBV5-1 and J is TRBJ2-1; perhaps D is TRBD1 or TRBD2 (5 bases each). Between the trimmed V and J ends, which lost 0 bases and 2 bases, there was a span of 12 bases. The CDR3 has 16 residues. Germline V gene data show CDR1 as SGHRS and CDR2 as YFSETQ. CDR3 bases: TGCGCCAGCAGCTTGGGGGACCGTAGTACCTACAATGAGCAGTTCTTC. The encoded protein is CASSLGDRSTYNEQFF.